The rows below give T cell receptor beta chains drawn from one sample of a study of OX40 agonist ivuxolimab in advanced cancers. Clones were sequenced by immunoSEQ multiplex PCR, and TCRdb holds only the in-frame ones, with some missing. The sample holds approximately 99,000 clones, roughly 95% seen once. The sequencing here drew on CD4+ or CD8+ T cells sorted from blood, taken in a trial of the OX40 agonist ivuxolimab. The source of these receptors is an adult with an advanced solid tumor such as melanoma, head and neck, liver or kidney cancer. Each CDR3 is given with its conserved first and last residue. D genes are given only for firm matches.

>TRBJ1-2|TRBD1|13|TRBV19
CASGTVGWFGYTF
>TRBJ2-1|NA|16|TRBV9
CASSPGASSSYNEQFF
>TRBJ2-7|TRBD2|13|TRBV27
CASSWTSGHEQYF
>TRBJ2-5|NA|12|TRBV28
CASGGIQETQYF
>TRBJ1-2|NA|16|TRBV29-1
CSVESLELGPNYGYTF
>TRBJ2-6|NA|16|TRBV7-9
CASSSSLGAGANVLTF
>TRBJ2-3|TRBD2|17|TRBV4-3
CASSLRGLAENTDTQYF
>TRBJ2-2|TRBD1|15|TRBV5-6
CASIQGAQNTGELFF
>TRBJ2-5|NA|11|TRBV20-1
CSAQWNGNQYF
>TRBJ2-1|TRBD2|15|TRBV7-6
CASSLFGGSYNEQFF
>TRBJ2-7|NA|12|TRBV5-4
CASSLEGYEQYF
>TRBJ1-6|NA|15|TRBV19
CASSWGDSYNSPLHF
>TRBJ2-7|TRBD2|14|TRBV5-1
CASSWSGGAVEQYF
>TRBJ2-2|NA|12|TRBV7-3
CASSLNTGELFF
>TRBJ2-7|NA|14|TRBV11-2
CASSSRDVPYEQYF
>TRBJ2-7|TRBD1|14|TRBV6-5
CASSYAGQAYEQYF
>TRBJ2-1|NA|15|TRBV7-9
CASSLQKAARNEQFF
>TRBJ2-7|NA|15|TRBV7-7
CASSLGQGREYEQYF
>TRBJ2-1|NA|15|TRBV7-9
CASRTTAELYNEQFF
>TRBJ2-1|NA|15|TRBV9
CASSVAGGEGSEQFF
>TRBJ1-4|NA|12|TRBV4-1
CASSGILEKLFF
>TRBJ2-2|TRBD1|17|TRBV6-4
CASRLIVGTGTPRELFF
>TRBJ2-7|NA|14|TRBV2
CASSEQGISYEQYF
>TRBJ2-7|NA|14|TRBV27
CASSLGAGEYEQYF
>TRBJ2-2|TRBD1|16|TRBV7-9
CAIQPLEGTDTGELFF
>TRBJ1-1|NA|15|TRBV30
CAWSVQRVGDTEAFF
>TRBJ1-4|TRBD1|18|TRBV19
CASSTSRDRAVTNEKLFF
>TRBJ2-7|TRBD1|15|TRBV5-8
CASSPTDRASYEQYF
>TRBJ1-5|NA|16|TRBV6-5
CASSLTIGGRGQPQHF
>TRBJ2-5|NA|14|TRBV6-5
CASSYVSAQETQYF
>TRBJ1-1|NA|13|TRBV6-1
CASTEGSYTEAFF
>TRBJ2-3|TRBD2|18|TRBV4-2
CASSQSLGGLAPTDTQYF
>TRBJ2-7|TRBD2|13|TRBV5-1
CASTGGPAYEQYF
>TRBJ1-6|TRBD1|13|TRBV5-1
CASNTGGLSPLHF
>TRBJ2-3|NA|14|TRBV27
CASSPGIRTDTQYF
>TRBJ2-2|NA|14|TRBV9
CASSGTRNTGELFF
>TRBJ1-1|NA|10|TRBV29-1
CSVVYTEAFF
>TRBJ2-7|NA|12|TRBV7-2
CASSLAGPEQYF
>TRBJ1-4|NA|14|TRBV28
CASSLVVTNEKLFF
>TRBJ2-7|TRBD1|16|TRBV13
CASSHLGAGGNYEQYF
>TRBJ2-1|NA|15|TRBV14
CASSQGGLSYNEQFF
>TRBJ2-7|NA|14|TRBV7-2
CASSLDNPTYEQYF
>TRBJ2-7|NA|12|TRBV29-1
CSVGSETYEQYF
>TRBJ1-4|TRBD1|14|TRBV6-6
CASSYGTGGGKLFF
>TRBJ2-2|NA|13|TRBV6-5
CASSLPGNGELFF
>TRBJ2-1|TRBD2|15|TRBV15
CATSLGTSGYNEQFF